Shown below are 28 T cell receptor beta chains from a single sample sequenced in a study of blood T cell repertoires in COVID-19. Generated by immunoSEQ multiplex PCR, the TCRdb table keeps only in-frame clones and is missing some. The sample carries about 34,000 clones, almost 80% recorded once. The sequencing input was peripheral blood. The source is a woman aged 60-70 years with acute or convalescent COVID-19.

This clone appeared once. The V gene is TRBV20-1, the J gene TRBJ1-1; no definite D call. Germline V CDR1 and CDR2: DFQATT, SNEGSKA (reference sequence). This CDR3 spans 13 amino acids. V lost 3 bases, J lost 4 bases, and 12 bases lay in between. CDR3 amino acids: CSASRAEGTEAFF. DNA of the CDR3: TGCAGTGCTAGTAGGGCGGAGGGCACTGAAGCTTTCTTT.

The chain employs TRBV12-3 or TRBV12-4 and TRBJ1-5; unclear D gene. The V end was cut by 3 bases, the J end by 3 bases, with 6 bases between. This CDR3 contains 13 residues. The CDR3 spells CASSLEDNQPQHF. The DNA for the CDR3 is TGTGCCAGCAGTTTGGAGGACAATCAGCCCCAGCATTTT.

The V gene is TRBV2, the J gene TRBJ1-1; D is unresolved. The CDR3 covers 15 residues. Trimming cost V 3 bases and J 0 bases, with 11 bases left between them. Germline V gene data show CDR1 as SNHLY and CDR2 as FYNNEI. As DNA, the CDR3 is TGTGCCAGCAGTGAGACCAGGTCTATGAACACTGAAGCTTTCTTT. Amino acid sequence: CASSETRSMNTEAFF.

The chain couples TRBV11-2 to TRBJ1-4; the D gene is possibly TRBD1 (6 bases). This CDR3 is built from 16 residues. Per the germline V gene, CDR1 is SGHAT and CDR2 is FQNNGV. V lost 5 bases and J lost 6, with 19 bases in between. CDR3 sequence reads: CASSPGFGQLDEKLFF. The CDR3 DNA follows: TGTGCCAGCAGCCCTGGGTTTGGACAGCTGGATGAAAAACTGTTTTTT.

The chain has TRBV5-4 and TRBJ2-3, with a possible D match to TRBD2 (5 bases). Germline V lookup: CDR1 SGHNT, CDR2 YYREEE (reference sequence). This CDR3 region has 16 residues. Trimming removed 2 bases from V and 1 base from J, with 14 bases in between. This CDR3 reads CASSLLREWGTDTQYF. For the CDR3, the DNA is TGTGCCAGCAGCTTATTGAGGGAATGGGGCACAGATACGCAGTATTTT. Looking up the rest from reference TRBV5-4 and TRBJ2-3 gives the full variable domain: ETGVTQSPTHLIKTRGQQVTLRCSSQSGHNTVSWYQQALGQGPQFIFQYYREEENGRGNFPPRFSGLQFPNYSSELNVNALELDDSALYLCASSLLREWGTDTQYFGPGTRLTVL.

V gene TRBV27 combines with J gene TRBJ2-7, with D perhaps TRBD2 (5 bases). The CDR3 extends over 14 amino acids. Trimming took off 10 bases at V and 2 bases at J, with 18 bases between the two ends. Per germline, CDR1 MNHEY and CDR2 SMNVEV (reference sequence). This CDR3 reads CATRVGPGTYEQYF. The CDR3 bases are TGTGCCACGCGGGTTGGCCCAGGAACCTACGAGCAGTACTTC.

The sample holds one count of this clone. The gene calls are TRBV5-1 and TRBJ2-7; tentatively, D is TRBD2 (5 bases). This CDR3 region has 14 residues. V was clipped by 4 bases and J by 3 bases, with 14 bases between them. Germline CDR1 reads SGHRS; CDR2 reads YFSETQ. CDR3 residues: CASSPKRDLYEQYF. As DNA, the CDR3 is TGCGCCAGCAGCCCGAAGAGGGATCTCTACGAGCAGTACTTC. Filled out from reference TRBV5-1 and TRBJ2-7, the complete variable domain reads KAGVTQTPRYLIKTRGQQVTLSCSPISGHRSVSWYQQTPGQGLQFLFEYFSETQRNKGNFPGRFSGRQFSNSRSEMNVSTLELGDSALYLCASSPKRDLYEQYFGPGTRLTVT.

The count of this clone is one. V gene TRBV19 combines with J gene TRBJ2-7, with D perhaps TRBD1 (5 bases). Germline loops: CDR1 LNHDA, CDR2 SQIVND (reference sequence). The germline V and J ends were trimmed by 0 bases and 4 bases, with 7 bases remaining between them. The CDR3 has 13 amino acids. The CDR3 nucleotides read TGTGCCAGTAGTATAGACAGGGAATACGAGCAGTACTTC. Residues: CASSIDREYEQYF.

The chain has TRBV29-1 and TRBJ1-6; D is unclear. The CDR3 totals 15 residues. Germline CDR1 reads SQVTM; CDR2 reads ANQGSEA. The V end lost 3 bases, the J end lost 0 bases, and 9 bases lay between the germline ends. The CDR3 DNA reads TGCAGCGTTGAGCCGGAGAGCTCCTATAATTCACCCCTCCACTTT. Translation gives CSVEPESSYNSPLHF.

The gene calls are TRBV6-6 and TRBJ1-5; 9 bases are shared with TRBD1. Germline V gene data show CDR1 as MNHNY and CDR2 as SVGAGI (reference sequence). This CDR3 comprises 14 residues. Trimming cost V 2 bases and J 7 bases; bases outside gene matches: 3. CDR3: CASSYQGQGQPQHF. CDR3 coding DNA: TGTGCCAGCAGTTACCAGGGACAGGGCCAGCCCCAGCATTTT.

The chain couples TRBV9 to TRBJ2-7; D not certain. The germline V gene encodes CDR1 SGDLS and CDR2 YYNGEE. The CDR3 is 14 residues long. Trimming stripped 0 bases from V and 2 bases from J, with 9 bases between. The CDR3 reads CASSVDPTAYEQYF. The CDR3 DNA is TGTGCCAGCAGCGTAGACCCAACAGCCTACGAGCAGTACTTC. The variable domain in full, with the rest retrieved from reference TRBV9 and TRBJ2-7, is DSGVTQTPKHLITATGQRVTLRCSPRSGDLSVYWYQQSLDQGLQFLIQYYNGEERAKGNILERFSAQQFPDLHSELNLSSLELGDSALYFCASSVDPTAYEQYFGPGTRLTVT.

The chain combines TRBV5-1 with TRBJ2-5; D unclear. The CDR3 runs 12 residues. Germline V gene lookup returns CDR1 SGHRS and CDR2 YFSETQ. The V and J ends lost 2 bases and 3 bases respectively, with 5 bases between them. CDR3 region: CASSFPKETQYF. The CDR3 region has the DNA TGCGCCAGCAGCTTCCCCAAAGAGACCCAGTACTTC.

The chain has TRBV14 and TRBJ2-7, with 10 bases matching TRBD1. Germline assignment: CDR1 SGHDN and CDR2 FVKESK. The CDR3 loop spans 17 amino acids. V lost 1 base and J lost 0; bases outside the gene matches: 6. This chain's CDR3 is CASSQAPGQGSSYEQYF. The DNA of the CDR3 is TGTGCCAGCAGCCAAGCTCCGGGACAGGGGAGCTCCTACGAGCAGTACTTC.

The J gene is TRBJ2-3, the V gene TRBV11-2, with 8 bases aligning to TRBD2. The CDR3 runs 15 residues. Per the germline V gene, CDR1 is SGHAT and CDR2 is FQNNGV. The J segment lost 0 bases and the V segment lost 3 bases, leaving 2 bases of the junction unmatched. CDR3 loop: CASSLGGGSTDTQYF. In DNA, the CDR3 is TGTGCCAGCAGCTTGGGCGGGGGGAGCACAGATACGCAGTATTTT.

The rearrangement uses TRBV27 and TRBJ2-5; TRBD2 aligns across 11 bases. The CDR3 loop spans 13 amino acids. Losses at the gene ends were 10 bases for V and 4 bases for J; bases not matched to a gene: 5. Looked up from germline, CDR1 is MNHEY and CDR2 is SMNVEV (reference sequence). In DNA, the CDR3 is TGTGCCACCACTAGCGGGGGTACAGAGACCCAGTACTTC. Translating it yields CATTSGGTETQYF.

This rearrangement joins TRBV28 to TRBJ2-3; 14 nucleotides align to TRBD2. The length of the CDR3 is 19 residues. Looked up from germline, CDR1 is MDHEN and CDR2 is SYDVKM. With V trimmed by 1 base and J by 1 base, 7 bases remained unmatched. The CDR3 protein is CASSLFGTSGGRGTDTQYF. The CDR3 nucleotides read TGTGCCAGCAGTTTATTCGGGACTAGCGGGGGCCGCGGCACAGATACGCAGTATTTT.

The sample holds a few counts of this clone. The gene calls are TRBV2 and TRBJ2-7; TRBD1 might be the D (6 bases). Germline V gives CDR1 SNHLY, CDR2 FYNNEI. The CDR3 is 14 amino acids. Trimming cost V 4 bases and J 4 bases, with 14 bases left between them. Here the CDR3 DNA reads TGTGCCAGCAGTGTTGAGACAGGCCGATACGAGCAGTACTTC. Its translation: CASSVETGRYEQYF.

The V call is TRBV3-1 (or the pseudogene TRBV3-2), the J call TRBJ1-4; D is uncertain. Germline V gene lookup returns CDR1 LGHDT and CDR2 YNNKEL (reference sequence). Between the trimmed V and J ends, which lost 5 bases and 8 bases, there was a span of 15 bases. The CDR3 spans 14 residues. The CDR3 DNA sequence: TGTGCCAGCAGCGAGAGCGGGGATCGAGAAAAACTGTTTTTT. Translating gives CASSESGDREKLFF.

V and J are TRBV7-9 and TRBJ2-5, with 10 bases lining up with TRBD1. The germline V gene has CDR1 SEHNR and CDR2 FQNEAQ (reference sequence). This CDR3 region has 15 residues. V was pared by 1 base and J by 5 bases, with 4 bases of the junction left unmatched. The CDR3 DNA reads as TGTGCCAGCAGCTTAGGACAGGGGGCATGGGAGACCCAGTACTTC. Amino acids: CASSLGQGAWETQYF.

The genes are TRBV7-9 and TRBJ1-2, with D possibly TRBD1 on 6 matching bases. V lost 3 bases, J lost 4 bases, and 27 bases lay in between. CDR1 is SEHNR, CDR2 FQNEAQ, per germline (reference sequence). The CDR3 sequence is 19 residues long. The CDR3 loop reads CASSLEALEPRQESYGYTF. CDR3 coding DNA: TGTGCCAGCAGCTTGGAAGCCCTAGAACCCCGACAGGAGAGCTATGGCTACACCTTC.

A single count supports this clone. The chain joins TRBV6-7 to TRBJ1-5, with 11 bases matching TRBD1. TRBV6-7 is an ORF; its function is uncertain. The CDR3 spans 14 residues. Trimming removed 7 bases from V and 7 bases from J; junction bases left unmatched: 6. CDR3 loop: CASIWGQGGQPQHF. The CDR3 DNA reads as TGTGCCAGCATCTGGGGACAGGGGGGACAGCCCCAGCATTTT.

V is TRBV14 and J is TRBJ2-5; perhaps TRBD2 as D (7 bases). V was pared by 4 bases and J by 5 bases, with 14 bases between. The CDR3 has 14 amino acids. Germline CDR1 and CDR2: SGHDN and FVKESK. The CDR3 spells CASSLQGGAETQYF. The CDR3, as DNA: TGTGCCAGCAGCCTCCAAGGGGGGGCGGAGACCCAGTACTTC.

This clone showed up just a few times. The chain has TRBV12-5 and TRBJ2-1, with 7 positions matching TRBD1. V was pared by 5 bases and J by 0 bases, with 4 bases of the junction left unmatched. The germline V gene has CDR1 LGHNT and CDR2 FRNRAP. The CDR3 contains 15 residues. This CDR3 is CASGPQGSSYNEQFF. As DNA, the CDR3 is TGTGCTAGTGGTCCACAGGGGAGCTCCTACAATGAGCAGTTCTTC.

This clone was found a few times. CDR3 bases: TGTGCCAGCAGCCCCATCGTTGGGGGTGGGGGAGGACAAGAGACCCAGTACTTC. Protein: CASSPIVGGGGGQETQYF. The chain is built from TRBV11-2 and TRBJ2-5; possible D gene TRBD2, 6 bases. V lost 5 bases and J lost 2, with 24 bases in between. CDR1 is SGHAT and CDR2 is FQNNGV in the germline V gene. This CDR3 has 18 residues. The full variable domain, with the rest looked up from reference TRBV11-2 and TRBJ2-5, is EAGVAQSPRYKIIEKRQSVAFWCNPISGHATLYWYQQILGQGPKLLIQFQNNGVVDDSQLPKDRFSAERLKGVDSTLKIQPAKLEDSAVYLCASSPIVGGGGGQETQYFGPGTRLLVL.

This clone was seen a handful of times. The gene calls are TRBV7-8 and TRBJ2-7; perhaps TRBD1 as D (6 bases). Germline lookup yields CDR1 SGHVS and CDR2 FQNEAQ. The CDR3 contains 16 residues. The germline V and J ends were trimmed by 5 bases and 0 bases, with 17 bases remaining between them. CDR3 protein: CASSRYATGYSYEQYF. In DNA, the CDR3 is TGTGCCAGCAGCCGATATGCCACAGGGTACTCCTACGAGCAGTACTTC.

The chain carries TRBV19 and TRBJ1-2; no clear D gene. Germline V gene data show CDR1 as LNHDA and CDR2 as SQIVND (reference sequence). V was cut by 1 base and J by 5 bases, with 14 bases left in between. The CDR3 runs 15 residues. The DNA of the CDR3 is TGTGCCAGTAGTATAGGGACGGGAAGATCGTATGGCTACACCTTC. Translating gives CASSIGTGRSYGYTF.

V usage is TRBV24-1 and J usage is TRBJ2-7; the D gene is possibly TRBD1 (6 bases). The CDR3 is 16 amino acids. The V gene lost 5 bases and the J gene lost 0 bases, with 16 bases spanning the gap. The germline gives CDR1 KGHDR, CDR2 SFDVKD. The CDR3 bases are TGTGCCACCAGTGGCCCCGGGACACTGGCCTCCTACGAGCAGTACTTC. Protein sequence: CATSGPGTLASYEQYF.

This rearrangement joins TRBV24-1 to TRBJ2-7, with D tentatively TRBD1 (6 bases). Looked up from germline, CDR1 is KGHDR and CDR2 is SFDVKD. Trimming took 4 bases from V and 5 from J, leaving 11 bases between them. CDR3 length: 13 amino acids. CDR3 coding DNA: TGTGCCACCAGTGACCCTGGACAGCACGAGCAGTACTTC. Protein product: CATSDPGQHEQYF.